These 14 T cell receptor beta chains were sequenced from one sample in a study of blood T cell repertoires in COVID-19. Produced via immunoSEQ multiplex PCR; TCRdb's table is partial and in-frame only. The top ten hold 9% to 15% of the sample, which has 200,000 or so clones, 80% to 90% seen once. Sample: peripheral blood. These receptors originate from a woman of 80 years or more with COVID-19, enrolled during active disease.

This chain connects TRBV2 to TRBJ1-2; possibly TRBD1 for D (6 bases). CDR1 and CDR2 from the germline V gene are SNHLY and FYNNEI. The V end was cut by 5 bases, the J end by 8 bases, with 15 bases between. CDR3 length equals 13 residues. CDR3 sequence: CASSLQGSGGYTF. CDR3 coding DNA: TGTGCCAGCAGTTTACAGGGTAGTGGCGGCTACACCTTC.

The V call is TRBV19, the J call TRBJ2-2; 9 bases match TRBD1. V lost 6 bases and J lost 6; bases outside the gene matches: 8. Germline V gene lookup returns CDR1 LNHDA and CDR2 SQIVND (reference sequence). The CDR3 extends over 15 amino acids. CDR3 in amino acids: CASSVRDREAGELFF. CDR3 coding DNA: TGTGCCAGTAGCGTAAGGGACAGGGAAGCCGGGGAGCTGTTTTTT.

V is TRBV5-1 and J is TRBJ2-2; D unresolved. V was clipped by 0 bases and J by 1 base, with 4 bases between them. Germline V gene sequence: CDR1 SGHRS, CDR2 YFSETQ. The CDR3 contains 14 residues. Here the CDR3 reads CASSLAQNTGELFF. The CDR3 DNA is TGCGCCAGCAGCTTGGCACAGAACACCGGGGAGCTGTTTTTT.

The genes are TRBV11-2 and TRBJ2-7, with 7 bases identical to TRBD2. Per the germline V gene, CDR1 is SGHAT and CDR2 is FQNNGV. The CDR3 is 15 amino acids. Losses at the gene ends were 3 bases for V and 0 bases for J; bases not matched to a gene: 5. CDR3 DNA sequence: TGTGCCAGCAGCTTTTATGGCGGGAGCTCCTACGAGCAGTACTTC. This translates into CASSFYGGSSYEQYF.

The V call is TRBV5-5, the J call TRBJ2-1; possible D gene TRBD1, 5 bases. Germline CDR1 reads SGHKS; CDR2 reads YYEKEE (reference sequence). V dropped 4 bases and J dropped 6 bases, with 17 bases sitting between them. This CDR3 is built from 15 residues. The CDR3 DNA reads TGTGCCAGCAGCCGGATGACCAGGGTTAGCAATGAGCAGTTCTTC. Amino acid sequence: CASSRMTRVSNEQFF.

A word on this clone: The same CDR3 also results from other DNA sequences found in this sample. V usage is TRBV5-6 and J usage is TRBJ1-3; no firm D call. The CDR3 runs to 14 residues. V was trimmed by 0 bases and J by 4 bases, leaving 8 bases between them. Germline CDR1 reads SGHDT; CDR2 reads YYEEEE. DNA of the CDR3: TGTGCCAGCAGCTTGGCAGGTGCCGGAAACACCATATATTTT. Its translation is CASSLAGAGNTIYF.

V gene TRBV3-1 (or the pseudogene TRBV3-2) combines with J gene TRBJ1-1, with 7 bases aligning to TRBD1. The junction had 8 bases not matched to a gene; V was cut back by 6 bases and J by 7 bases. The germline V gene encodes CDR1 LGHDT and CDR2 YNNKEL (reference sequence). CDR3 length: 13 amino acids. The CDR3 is CASRLRDSREAFF. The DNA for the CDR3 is TGTGCCAGCAGGCTCCGGGACAGTCGTGAAGCTTTCTTT.

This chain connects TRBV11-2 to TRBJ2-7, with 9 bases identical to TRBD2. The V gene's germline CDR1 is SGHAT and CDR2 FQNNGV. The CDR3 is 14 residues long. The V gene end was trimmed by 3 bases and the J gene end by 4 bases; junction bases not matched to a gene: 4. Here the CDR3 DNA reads TGTGCCAGCAGCTTCGGTAGCGGGAGATACGAGCAGTACTTC. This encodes CASSFGSGRYEQYF.

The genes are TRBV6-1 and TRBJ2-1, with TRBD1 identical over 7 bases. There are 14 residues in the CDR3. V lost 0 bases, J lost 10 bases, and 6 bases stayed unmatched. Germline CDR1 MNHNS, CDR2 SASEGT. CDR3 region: CASSEARGRGEQFF. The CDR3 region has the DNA TGTGCCAGCAGTGAAGCGAGGGGGCGCGGGGAGCAGTTCTTC.

CDR3 protein: CASSLDSGTFDTYEQYF. The CDR3 DNA follows: TGTGCCAGCAGCTTAGATTCCGGGACTTTTGATACCTACGAGCAGTACTTC. The J gene is TRBJ2-7, the V gene TRBV11-2; D possibly corresponds to TRBD2 (6 bases). Between the trimmed V and J ends, which lost 0 bases and 2 bases, there was a span of 17 bases. Germline V gene sequence: CDR1 SGHAT, CDR2 FQNNGV. CDR3 length: 17 residues.

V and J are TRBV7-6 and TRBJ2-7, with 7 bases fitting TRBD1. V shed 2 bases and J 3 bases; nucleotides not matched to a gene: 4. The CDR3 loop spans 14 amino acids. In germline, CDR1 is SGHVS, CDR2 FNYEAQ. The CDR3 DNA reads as TGTGCCAGCAGCTTAACCGACAGGGACTACGAGCAGTACTTC. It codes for CASSLTDRDYEQYF.

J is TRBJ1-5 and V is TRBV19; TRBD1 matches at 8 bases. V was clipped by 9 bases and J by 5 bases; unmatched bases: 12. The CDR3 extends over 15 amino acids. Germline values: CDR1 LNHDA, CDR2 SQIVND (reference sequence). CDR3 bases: TGTGCCAGCCGTCAGACAGGGGCTCCTTATCAGCCCCAGCATTTT. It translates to CASRQTGAPYQPQHF.

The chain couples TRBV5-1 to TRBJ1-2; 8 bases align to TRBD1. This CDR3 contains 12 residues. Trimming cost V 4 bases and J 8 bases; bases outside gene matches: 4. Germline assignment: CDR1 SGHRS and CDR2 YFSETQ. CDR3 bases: TGCGCCAGCAGCACGGACAGGGAGGGCTACACCTTC. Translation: CASSTDREGYTF.

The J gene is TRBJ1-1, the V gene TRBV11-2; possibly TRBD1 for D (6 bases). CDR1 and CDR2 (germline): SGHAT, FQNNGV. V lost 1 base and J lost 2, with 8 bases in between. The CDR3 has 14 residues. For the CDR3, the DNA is TGTGCCAGCAGCTTAGCGGGGGGCAACACTGAAGCTTTCTTT. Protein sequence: CASSLAGGNTEAFF. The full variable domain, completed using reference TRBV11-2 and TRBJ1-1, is EAGVAQSPRYKIIEKRQSVAFWCNPISGHATLYWYQQILGQGPKLLIQFQNNGVVDDSQLPKDRFSAERLKGVDSTLKIQPAKLEDSAVYLCASSLAGGNTEAFFGQGTRLTVV.